This TCR beta chain was identified during a study of beta chain features in type 1 diabetes. Expressed TCRB transcripts were sequenced because the isolated RNA had all been reverse transcribed beforehand. Produced via immunoSEQ multiplex PCR; TCRdb's table is partial and in-frame only. This repertoire shows approximately 150,000 clones, less than 10% found once; its top ten account for about 0.6%. This clone came up many times. The antigen is not known. Germline V gene data show CDR1 as SGHTA and CDR2 as FQGNSA. This CDR3 comprises 16 residues. V lost 5 bases, J lost 2 bases, and 7 bases stayed unmatched. Whole-study findings and limits: The influence of HLA type on TCRB rearrangement stayed undetermined. People with Type 1 diabetes carried modestly yet significantly shorter TCRB CDR3s in all four CD4+ subsets.

This TCR was sampled from a woman in her thirties or forties in good health. The V gene is TRBV7-2, the J gene TRBJ2-1; 9 bases line up with TRBD1. The sequenced sample consisted of central memory CD4+ T cells from blood. For the CDR3, the DNA is TGTGCCAGCAGCCAACACAGGGGGCGCCCCTACAATGAGCAGTTCTTC. It is translated as CASSQHRGRPYNEQFF. Full variable domain (outside the CDR3, taken from reference TRBV7-2 and TRBJ2-1): GAGVSQSPSNKVTEKGKDVELRCDPISGHTALYWYRQSLGQGLEFLIYFQGNSAPDKSGLPSDRFSAERTGGSVSTLTIQRTQQEDSAVYLCASSQHRGRPYNEQFFGPGTRLTVL.